The source of this TCR beta chain is a study of control samples from healthy donors and cancer patients. This clone was found once. The CDR3 extends over 18 amino acids. The repertoire was sequenced with immunoSEQ multiplex PCR; TCRdb's copy has only in-frame clones and lacks some. The sample yields 150,000 to 180,000 clones, about 93% seen once. V and J are TRBV21-1 and TRBJ2-6; the DNA was not used to check the table's D call, TRBD1. TRBV21-1 is reported as a pseudogene. This clonotype originated in a man aged 50 to 59 in good health. Material for sequencing was blood. CDR3 nucleotides: TGTGCCAGCAGCCCATGGACAGGGGTCTCCTCTGGGGCCAACGTCCTGACTTTC. This gives the protein CASSPWTGVSSGANVLTF.